The 20 T cell receptor beta chains given below trace back to one sample, sequenced in a study of blood T cell repertoires in COVID-19. This table comes from immunoSEQ multiplex PCR, and its TCRdb copy is limited to in-frame clones, with some not included. The profile shows nearly 200,000 clones, around 80% of them singletons. Material: peripheral blood. These receptors originate from a human donor with acute or convalescent COVID-19. The donor label of this sample is uncertain.

The CDR3 DNA is TGTGCCAGCAGCTCCCGGGACAGGGCGCCGGGAAACACCATATATTTT. Amino acid sequence: CASSSRDRAPGNTIYF. V gene TRBV7-9 combines with J gene TRBJ1-3; TRBD1 aligns across 9 bases. Looked up from germline, CDR1 is SEHNR and CDR2 is FQNEAQ (reference sequence). The CDR3 runs to 16 residues. V lost 4 bases to trimming and J lost 4 bases; unmatched junction nucleotides: 8.

The chain is built from TRBV5-1 and TRBJ2-7; TRBD2 matches at 7 bases. From germline, CDR1 is SGHRS and CDR2 YFSETQ. V lost 2 bases and J lost 7; bases outside the gene matches: 12. The length of the CDR3 is 15 residues. CDR3 residues: CASSFGREGSGEQYF. CDR3 DNA sequence: TGCGCCAGCAGCTTTGGAAGGGAGGGCTCCGGGGAGCAGTACTTC.

This clone was found once. The V call is TRBV14, the J call TRBJ1-6; D might be TRBD1 (5 bases). Germline V gene sequence: CDR1 SGHDN, CDR2 FVKESK. V gave up 4 bases and J gave up 14 bases, with 15 bases separating them. The CDR3 sequence is 13 residues long. CDR3: CASSPTGRATLHF. DNA for the CDR3: TGTGCCAGCAGCCCCACGGGCAGGGCTACCCTCCACTTT.

This clone came up once. The same CDR3 is also encoded by other DNA sequences in this sample. The chain has TRBV7-2 and TRBJ1-4; 7 nucleotides line up with TRBD1. Germline V gene sequence: CDR1 SGHTA, CDR2 FQGNSA. J gave up 4 bases and V 5 bases, and 7 bases lay outside the gene matches. The CDR3 is made up of 15 amino acids. The CDR3 sequence is CASSIPTGFNEKLFF. As DNA, the CDR3 is TGTGCCAGCAGCATCCCGACAGGGTTTAATGAAAAACTGTTTTTT.

This clone showed up just once. The CDR3 coding sequence is TGTGCCAGCTCACGCGACAGGGGTGATAATCAGCCCCAGCATTTT. It codes for CASSRDRGDNQPQHF. V and J are TRBV18 and TRBJ1-5, with 8 bases identical to TRBD1. Germline V gene sequence: CDR1 KGHSH, CDR2 LQKENI. This CDR3 spans 15 amino acids. The V segment lost 4 bases and the J segment 4 bases; nucleotides outside the gene matches: 6.

J is TRBJ2-2 and V is TRBV5-1; 7 positions agree with TRBD2. V lost 4 bases and J lost 3; bases outside the gene matches: 3. From germline, CDR1 is SGHRS and CDR2 YFSETQ. The CDR3 is made up of 14 amino acids. The CDR3 protein is CASSRGDDTGELFF. CDR3 nucleotide sequence: TGCGCCAGCAGCCGGGGGGATGACACCGGGGAGCTGTTTTTT.

This clone was found a few times. The chain uses TRBV30 and TRBJ1-5; D gene unclear. Between the trimmed V and J ends, which lost 1 base and 7 bases, there was a span of 17 bases. The CDR3 length is 15 residues. The germline gives CDR1 GTSNPN, CDR2 SVGIG (reference sequence). The CDR3 here is CAWSARGGGGQPQHF. The DNA for the CDR3 is TGTGCCTGGAGTGCCCGGGGTGGCGGAGGCCAGCCCCAGCATTTT. The whole variable domain, remainder taken from reference TRBV30 and TRBJ1-5, is SQTIHQWPATLVQPVGSPLSLECTVEGTSNPNLYWYRQAAGRGLQLLFYSVGIGQISSEVPQNLSASRPQDRQFILSSKKLLLSDSGFYLCAWSARGGGGQPQHFGDGTRLSIL.

The rearrangement joins TRBV9 to TRBJ2-7; 9 nucleotides align to TRBD2. Germline lookup yields CDR1 SGDLS and CDR2 YYNGEE. The CDR3 runs to 16 residues. The junction had 7 bases not matched to a gene; V was cut back by 0 bases and J by 3 bases. CDR3 region: CASSVGGGARLYEQYF. The CDR3 nucleotides are TGTGCCAGCAGCGTAGGCGGGGGGGCTCGCCTCTACGAGCAGTACTTC. Variable domain in full (rest from reference TRBV9 and TRBJ2-7): DSGVTQTPKHLITATGQRVTLRCSPRSGDLSVYWYQQSLDQGLQFLIQYYNGEERAKGNILERFSAQQFPDLHSELNLSSLELGDSALYFCASSVGGGARLYEQYFGPGTRLTVT.

The chain combines TRBV28 with TRBJ1-5; 7 positions agree with TRBD1. Per the germline V gene, CDR1 is MDHEN and CDR2 is SYDVKM. V trimming: 5 bases; J trimming: 0 bases; junction bases outside the gene matches: 10. This CDR3 region has 17 residues. CDR3 residues: CASSQGGGWDSNQPQHF. The CDR3, as DNA: TGTGCCAGCAGTCAGGGGGGTGGTTGGGATAGCAATCAGCCCCAGCATTTT.

This clone has only one observation. The genes are TRBV5-4 and TRBJ2-2, with 8 bases aligning to TRBD1. The CDR3 has 16 amino acids. The V gene's germline CDR1 is SGHNT and CDR2 YYREEE (reference sequence). The V gene end was trimmed by 0 bases and the J gene end by 1 base; junction bases not matched to a gene: 2. The CDR3 reads CASSLAGTGNTGELFF. CDR3 nucleotides: TGTGCCAGCAGCTTGGCCGGGACAGGGAACACCGGGGAGCTGTTTTTT.

The J gene is TRBJ2-2, the V gene TRBV6-5; 9 bases line up with TRBD1. The length of the CDR3 is 13 residues. Germline assignment: CDR1 MNHEY and CDR2 SVGAGI. The trim removed 10 bases at V and 3 bases at J, leaving 3 bases unmatched. CDR3: CATDRGDTGELFF. CDR3 nucleotides: TGTGCCACCGACAGGGGGGACACCGGGGAGCTGTTTTTT.

The V and J genes are TRBV7-9 and TRBJ1-6; 8 nucleotides agree with TRBD1. CDR1 and CDR2 (germline): SEHNR, FQNEAQ (reference sequence). This CDR3 contains 15 residues. V shed 1 base, J shed 7 bases, and the junction held 3 bases outside the gene matches. As DNA, the CDR3 is TGTGCCAGCAGCTTAGGGACAGGGCCCAATTCACCCCTCCACTTT. It yields the protein CASSLGTGPNSPLHF.

The chain couples TRBV7-3 to TRBJ2-2; 8 nucleotides align to TRBD2. The CDR3 spans 16 residues. V trimming: 5 bases; J trimming: 6 bases; junction bases outside the gene matches: 11. CDR1 is SGHTA and CDR2 is FQGTGA in the germline V gene. Here the CDR3 DNA reads TGTGCCAGCAGCCCCTCGGCGGGAGGAGGGTCCGGGGAGCTGTTTTTT. It specifies CASSPSAGGGSGELFF.

The CDR3 region has the DNA TGTGCCAGCAGTTTCCACGACACGAGCTCCTACGAGCAGTACTTC. This encodes CASSFHDTSSYEQYF. This chain joins TRBV27 and TRBJ2-7; D ambiguous. Germline V gene lookup returns CDR1 MNHEY and CDR2 SMNVEV (reference sequence). Trimming shortened V by 3 bases and J by 0 bases, and 12 bases separated the two germline ends. The CDR3 spans 15 residues.

The CDR3 loop is CASSLARQPNEQFF. As DNA, the CDR3 is TGCGCCAGCAGCTTGGCCAGGCAGCCCAATGAGCAGTTCTTC. The chain employs TRBV5-1 and TRBJ2-1; D is undetermined. The germline gives CDR1 SGHRS, CDR2 YFSETQ. The CDR3 covers 14 residues. Trimming stripped 0 bases from V and 6 bases from J, with 10 bases between.

The rearrangement links TRBV7-3 to TRBJ2-2, with 7 positions matching TRBD1. J was trimmed by 0 bases and V by 4 bases; bases with no gene match: 2. The CDR3 runs 15 residues. CDR1 SGHTA and CDR2 FQGTGA come from the germline V gene. As DNA, the CDR3 is TGTGCCAGCAGCTCCGGGACAGCGAACACCGGGGAGCTGTTTTTT. Translated: CASSSGTANTGELFF.

The chain carries TRBV19 and TRBJ2-3, with TRBD2 identical over 8 bases. The germline V gene encodes CDR1 LNHDA and CDR2 SQIVND (reference sequence). This CDR3 is built from 14 residues. Unmatched junction bases numbered 3, after V lost 4 bases and J lost 3 bases. Here the CDR3 DNA reads TGTGCCAGTAGTAACCGGGGGGGTACAGATACGCAGTATTTT. It encodes CASSNRGGTDTQYF.

This chain uses TRBV9 with TRBJ2-1; maybe TRBD1 (5 bases). Trimming removed 0 bases at V and 8 bases at J, with 12 bases between. The CDR3 runs 14 residues. Germline-derived CDR1 and CDR2 are SGDLS and YYNGEE. This chain's CDR3 is CASSVAPGRDEQFF. The CDR3 DNA follows: TGTGCCAGCAGCGTAGCTCCTGGCAGGGATGAGCAGTTCTTC.

This clone appeared a single time. The rearrangement links TRBV19 to TRBJ2-5, with D unresolved. From germline, CDR1 is LNHDA and CDR2 SQIVND (reference sequence). Between the trimmed V and J ends, which lost 8 bases and 0 bases, there was a span of 7 bases. The CDR3 consists of 12 residues. CDR3 DNA: TGTGCCAGTCGCGAAGACCAAGAGACCCAGTACTTC. Protein product: CASREDQETQYF.

The V and J genes are TRBV30 and TRBJ2-1; 8 bases line up with TRBD2. The V gene end was trimmed by 3 bases and the J gene end by 3 bases; junction bases not matched to a gene: 4. CDR3 length: 14 amino acids. Per germline, CDR1 GTSNPN and CDR2 SVGIG (reference sequence). The CDR3 DNA reads as TGTGCCTGGAGGAGTAGCGGGAACTACAATGAGCAGTTCTTC. It translates to CAWRSSGNYNEQFF.